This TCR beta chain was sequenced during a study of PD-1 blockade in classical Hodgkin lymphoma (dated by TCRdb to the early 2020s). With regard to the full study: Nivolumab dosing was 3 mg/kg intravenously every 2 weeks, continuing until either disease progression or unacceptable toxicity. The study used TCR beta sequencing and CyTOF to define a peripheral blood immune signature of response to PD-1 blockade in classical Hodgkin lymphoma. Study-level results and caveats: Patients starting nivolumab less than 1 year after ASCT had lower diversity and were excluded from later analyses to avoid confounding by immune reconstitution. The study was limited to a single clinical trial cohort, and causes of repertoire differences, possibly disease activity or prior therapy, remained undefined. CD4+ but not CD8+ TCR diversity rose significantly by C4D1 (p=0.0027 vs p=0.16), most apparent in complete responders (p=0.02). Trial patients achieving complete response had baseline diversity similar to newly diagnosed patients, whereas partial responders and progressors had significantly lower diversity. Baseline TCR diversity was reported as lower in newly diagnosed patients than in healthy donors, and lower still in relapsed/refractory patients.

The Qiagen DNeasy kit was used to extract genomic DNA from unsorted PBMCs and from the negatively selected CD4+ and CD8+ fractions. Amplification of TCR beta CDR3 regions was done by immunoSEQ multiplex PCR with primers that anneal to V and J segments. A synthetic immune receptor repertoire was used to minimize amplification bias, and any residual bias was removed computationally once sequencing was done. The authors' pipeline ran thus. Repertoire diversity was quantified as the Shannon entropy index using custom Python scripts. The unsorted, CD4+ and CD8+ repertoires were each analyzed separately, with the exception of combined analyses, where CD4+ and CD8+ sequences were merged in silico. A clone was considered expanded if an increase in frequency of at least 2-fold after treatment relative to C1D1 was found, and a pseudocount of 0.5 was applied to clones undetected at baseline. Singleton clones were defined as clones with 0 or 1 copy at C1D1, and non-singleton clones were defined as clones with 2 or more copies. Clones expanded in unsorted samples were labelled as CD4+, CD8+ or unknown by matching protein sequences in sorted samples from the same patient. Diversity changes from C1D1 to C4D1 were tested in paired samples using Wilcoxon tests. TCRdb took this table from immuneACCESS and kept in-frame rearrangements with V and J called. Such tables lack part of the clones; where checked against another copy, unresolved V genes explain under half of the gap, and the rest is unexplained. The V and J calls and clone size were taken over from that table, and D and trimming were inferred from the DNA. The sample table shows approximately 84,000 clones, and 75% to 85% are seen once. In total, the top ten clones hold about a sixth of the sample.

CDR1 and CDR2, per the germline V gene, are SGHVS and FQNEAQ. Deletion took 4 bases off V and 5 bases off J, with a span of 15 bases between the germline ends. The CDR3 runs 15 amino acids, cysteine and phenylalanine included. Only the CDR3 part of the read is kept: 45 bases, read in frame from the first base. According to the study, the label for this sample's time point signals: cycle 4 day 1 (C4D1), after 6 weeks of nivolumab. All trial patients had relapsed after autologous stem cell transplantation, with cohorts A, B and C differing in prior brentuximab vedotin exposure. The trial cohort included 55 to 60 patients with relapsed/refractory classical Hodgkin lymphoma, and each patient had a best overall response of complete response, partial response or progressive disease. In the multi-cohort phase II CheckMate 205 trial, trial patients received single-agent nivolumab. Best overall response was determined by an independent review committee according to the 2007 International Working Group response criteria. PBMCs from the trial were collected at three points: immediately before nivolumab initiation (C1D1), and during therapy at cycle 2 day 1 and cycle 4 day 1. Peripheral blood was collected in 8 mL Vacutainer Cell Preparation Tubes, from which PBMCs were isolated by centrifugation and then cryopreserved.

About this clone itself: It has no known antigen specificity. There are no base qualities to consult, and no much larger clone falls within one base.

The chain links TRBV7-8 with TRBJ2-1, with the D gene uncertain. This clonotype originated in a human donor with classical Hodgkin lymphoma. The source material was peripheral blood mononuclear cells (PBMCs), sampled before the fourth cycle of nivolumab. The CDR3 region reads CASSSTFWGNNEQFF. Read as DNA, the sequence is TGTGCCAGCAGCTCGACCTTTTGGGGAAACAATGAGCAGTTCTTC.